This TCR beta chain was captured by sequencing in a study of sequential checkpoint blockade in melanoma. Study-wide background: Randomization was 1:1 between first-line nivolumab→ipilimumab and ipilimumab→nivolumab. After both sequences, patients received maintenance nivolumab.

Clones were sequenced by immunoSEQ multiplex PCR, and TCRdb holds only the in-frame ones, with some missing. The repertoire holds approximately 5,500 clones, with 35% to 45% as singletons. General observations from the study: Rising tumor T-cell fraction and clonality meant about 30 times likelier benefit.

Germline V gene data show CDR1 as LNHDA and CDR2 as SQIVND (reference sequence). The CDR3 totals 12 residues. With 0 bases removed from V and 3 bases from J, the gap between germline ends came to 2 bases. Documented treatment: randomized to nivolumab then ipilimumab (arm A) or the reverse (arm B). This clone is classed as medium-sized (0.01 to 0.1%). Antigen: not known. The chain couples TRBV19 to TRBJ2-5, with unresolved D. Sequencing used tumor tissue (inferred from file names), obtained from a patient given nivolumab and ipilimumab in sequence. The sequence was collected from a human donor with melanoma. CDR3 residues: CASSIDEETQYF. The CDR3, as DNA: TGTGCCAGTAGTATAGATGAAGAGACCCAGTACTTC.